Included here is one T cell receptor beta chain sequence, with context. Its antigen remains undetermined. No much larger clone exists at a distance of one base, and base qualities are not known. The immunoSEQ hsTCRB v3.0 assay was used at survey level resolution to sequence the TRB variable region. The target sequencing depth for TRB was 40,000-50,000 T-cell genomes per sample. TRB libraries were pooled and sequenced on an Illumina MiSeq using a v3 150-cycle kit. As for the authors' bioinformatics: Repertoire analysis was run in R within a reproducible Nextflow workflow that covered QC, data transformation and analysis. LymphoSeq2, an R package for AIRR-Seq data exploration, was used to implement custom analyses. Four samples that yielded fewer than 5000 total TRB sequences were excluded, so that around 190 HIV repertoires were analyzed. Among the roughly 190 retained HIV repertoires, about 60 were collected before ART initiation and roughly 130 were collected after ART initiation. Each repertoire was downsampled to 5000 TRB nucleotide sequences, and summary statistics were averaged across 100 downsampling iterations. The analysis kept only TRB sequences whose CDR3 regions were at least seven amino acids long. Two measures captured diversity: a Shannon entropy-derived clonality score and the Gini coefficient. In repertoire networks, the top 5000 CDR3 amino acid sequences were linked whenever an edit distance of one separated two sequences. For TRB CDR3 amino acid sequences, GLIPH2 was used to predict antigen specificity groups and MHC restriction. To flag known associations with CMV, EBV, HIV or tissue antigens, CDR3 amino acid sequences were compared against VDJdb and McPAS-TCR. Pre-ART, post-ART and control groups were compared with Wilcoxon signed-rank tests and Holm-Bonferroni correction. The source is immuneACCESS, and TCRdb retained only in-frame sequences with V and J called. Part of the clones is not carried over; for the studies checked, unresolved V genes explain less than half of this, and the remainder is unexplained. V and J calls and clone size are given by that table; D and trimming were obtained from the DNA. The sample data list fewer than 20,000 clones, and 80% to 90% of these were observed just once. The ten biggest clones cover roughly 8.4% of the sample.

This entry belongs to a study of long-term antiretroviral therapy in people with HIV (dated by TCRdb to the early 2020s). Notes on the research overall: The earliest samples were collected approximately a decade before the 2015 WHO recommendation for immediate ART, a period when ART was typically delayed until CD4 counts fell. Of the roughly 27 participants with HIV, roughly twelve were female. From some 30 adults with confirmed HIV infection, the cohort provided over 150 cryopreserved PBMC samples, gathered serially across a mean of approximately six years (range 1-12). This retrospective serial study examined whether starting ART and sustained HIV suppression were associated with changes in the composition and diversity of the TRB repertoire in peripheral blood. No cross-contamination during QIAcube processing was shown when test extractions of a monoclonal T-cell line were performed alongside a few dozen polyclonal samples.

The CDR3 has 12 amino acids, counting the end cysteine and phenylalanine. Only the CDR3 part of the read is kept: 36 bases, read in frame from the first base. V gives up 8 bases and J gives up 6 bases, and the segment between their germline ends measures 14 bases. The germline V gene sets CDR1 to SQVTM and CDR2 to ANQGSEA. Inclusion was restricted to participants for whom at least one PBMC sample before ART initiation and at least two post-ART samples were available. All participants with HIV were treated in the United States of America. Before DNA extraction, cryopreserved samples of roughly 0.9-11 million PBMC were thawed and then washed. At the time of the earliest PBMC sample, participants with HIV were aged between roughly 20 and 54 years. Each participant contributed PBMC samples from 1-4 timepoints before ART initiation and 2-8 timepoints after ART initiation, with a median of 7 samples. Serial HIV viral load, CD4+ T-cell count, ART history and demographic data were obtained for every participant. Using a Qiagen kit on a QIAcube, genomic DNA was extracted from unsorted PBMC, with samples processed in batches of 12.

Study-wide findings and limitations: Inferences about post-ART repertoire changes are limited because no data were available on ART adherence, viral resistance or therapy changes. The repertoire was dominated across all time points by expanded TRB clones identified before ART initiation, although this dominance was seen to fluctuate and to decrease in many PLHIV after ART. Unsorted PBMC were profiled instead of sorted CD4+ and CD8+ T cells because pre-ART samples had limited cell numbers. The samples span the years 2004 to 2017, and the ART regimens used at that time may not be as effective as current regimens. Because PBMC availability was limited, only the TCR beta chain was sequenced, with no alpha chain pairing. Narrower CDR3 length ranges were observed in HIV repertoires than in controls, and an antigen-experienced repertoire with only a slight naive shift after ART was suggested by the network structure. Starting ART was linked to a significant rise in TRB diversity, yet even with long-term ART the diversity remained significantly lower than in transplant donor controls.

The specimen was unsorted PBMCs, collected 0.1 years after starting antiretroviral therapy. This clonotype originated in a man between 18 and 35 years old with HIV. The chain is made from TRBV29-1 and TRBJ2-1, with a tentative D gene TRBD2 over 5 matching bases. The CDR3 has the sequence CSLGDYGNEQFF. Here is the DNA: TGCAGCCTCGGGGATTACGGCAATGAGCAGTTCTTC.